One and the same sample provided the 17 T cell receptor beta chains below, sequenced in a study of OX40 agonist ivuxolimab in advanced cancers. Sequencing used immunoSEQ multiplex PCR; TCRdb keeps in-frame clones, though not all of them. The repertoire holds 12,000 or so clones, with approximately 76% as singletons. Here the sequenced sample was CD4+ or CD8+ T cells sorted from blood, taken in a trial of the OX40 agonist ivuxolimab. The receptors shown here come from an adult with an advanced solid tumor such as melanoma, head and neck, liver or kidney cancer.

J is TRBJ1-2 and V is TRBV9; TRBD1 might be the D (5 bases). V lost 0 bases to trimming and J lost 4 bases, with 16 bases between them. This CDR3 contains 16 residues. Germline V lookup: CDR1 SGDLS, CDR2 YYNGEE. This chain's CDR3 is CASSVGDVELLYGYTF. As DNA, the CDR3 is TGTGCCAGCAGCGTAGGGGACGTCGAATTGCTCTATGGCTACACCTTC.

This clone occurred a few times. This sequence joins TRBV27 and TRBJ2-2; the match to TRBD2 covers 10 bases. In germline, CDR1 is MNHEY, CDR2 SMNVEV (reference sequence). The J segment lost 7 bases and the V segment lost 11 bases, leaving 19 bases of the junction unmatched. The CDR3 has 17 amino acids. CDR3 region: CARGGVGSGRALGELFF. The CDR3 bases are TGTGCCCGCGGGGGGGTGGGGAGCGGGAGGGCCCTCGGGGAGCTGTTTTTT.

This sequence joins TRBV2 and TRBJ2-2; D ambiguous. Germline CDR1 is SNHLY and CDR2 is FYNNEI. There are 12 residues in the CDR3. Trimming took 9 bases from V and 8 from J, leaving 13 bases between them. CDR3 bases: TGTGCCAGAAGGACCATCGGGGGGGAGCTGTTTTTT. Protein product: CARRTIGGELFF. Full variable domain (missing parts from reference TRBV2 and TRBJ2-2): EPEVTQTPSHQVTQMGQEVILRCVPISNHLYFYWYRQILGQKVEFLVSFYNNEISEKSEIFDDQFSVERPDGSNFTLKIRSTKLEDSAMYFCARRTIGGELFFGEGSRLTVL.

Comment on this clone: Sequence at one end of the junction differs from germline and may be a read error. The genes are TRBV10-1 and TRBJ1-1, with D uncertain. This CDR3 spans 11 amino acids. Germline-derived CDR1 and CDR2 are WNHNN and SYGVQD (reference sequence). CDR3 loop: CASSLGLEAFF. The DNA for the CDR3 is TGTGCCAGCAGTCTGGGCCTTGAAGCTTTCTTT.

The chain has TRBV4-2 and TRBJ2-7; D is possibly TRBD2 (6 bases). The ends were cut back, 5 bases at V and 2 bases at J, with 13 bases in the middle. The CDR3 is 14 residues long. In germline, CDR1 is LGHNA, CDR2 YNFKEQ. Written as DNA, the CDR3 is TGTGCCAGCAGCTTAATCGCTAGCGCCTACGAGCAGTACTTC. This gives the protein CASSLIASAYEQYF.

The chain uses TRBV6-1 and TRBJ1-1; D unclear. Germline values: CDR1 MNHNS, CDR2 SASEGT. CDR3 length equals 11 residues. The V end was cut by 9 bases, the J end by 7 bases, with 12 bases between. CDR3 sequence (DNA): TGTGCCAGTCGACATTTCTATGAAGCTTTCTTT. This sequence encodes CASRHFYEAFF.

This chain uses TRBV7-9 with TRBJ2-7; D possibly corresponds to TRBD1 (5 bases). CDR1 and CDR2 from the germline V gene are SEHNR and FQNEAQ (reference sequence). Trimming removed 6 bases from V and 3 bases from J, with 6 bases in between. The CDR3 spans 11 residues. The DNA of the CDR3 is TGTGCCAGCAGTGACAGCTACGAGCAGTACTTC. This translates into CASSDSYEQYF.

This CDR3 is CAIGGRPLNEQYF. The CDR3 DNA reads as TGTGCTATTGGTGGTAGGCCGTTAAACGAGCAGTACTTC. The rearrangement uses TRBV10-3 and TRBJ2-7; D remains ambiguous. The CDR3 sequence is 13 residues long. The germline gives CDR1 ENHRY, CDR2 SYGVKD.

V usage is TRBV28 and J usage is TRBJ2-1; no reliable D call. V gave up 3 bases and J gave up 8 bases, with 14 bases separating them. CDR3 length equals 14 residues. Germline CDR1 reads MDHEN; CDR2 reads SYDVKM. CDR3 sequence reads: CASSFPSASHEQFF. CDR3 nucleotide sequence: TGTGCCAGCAGTTTCCCGAGCGCGAGCCATGAGCAGTTCTTC. Full variable domain (missing parts from reference TRBV28 and TRBJ2-1): DVKVTQSSRYLVKRTGEKVFLECVQDMDHENMFWYRQDPGLGLRLIYFSYDVKMKEKGDIPEGYSVSREKKERFSLILESASTNQTSMYLCASSFPSASHEQFFGPGTRLTVL.

V usage is TRBV4-1 and J usage is TRBJ2-5; 9 positions match TRBD1. The CDR3 consists of 16 residues. CDR1 and CDR2 (germline): MGHRA, YSYEKL. The J segment lost 5 bases and the V segment lost 4 bases, leaving 11 bases of the junction unmatched. CDR3 coding DNA: TGCGCCAGCAGCCCACACCGGGACAGGGCGACGGAGACCCAGTACTTC. It is translated as CASSPHRDRATETQYF.

V usage is TRBV5-4 and J usage is TRBJ2-7; 8 bases align to TRBD2. V gave up 2 bases and J gave up 2 bases; unmatched junction bases: 6. In germline, CDR1 is SGHNT, CDR2 YYREEE (reference sequence). This CDR3 spans 15 amino acids. CDR3 coding DNA: TGTGCCAGCAGCTTCGGATCTAGCGGGCCCTACGAGCAGTACGTC. As protein: CASSFGSSGPYEQYV.

The chain joins TRBV27 to TRBJ2-7; D gene ambiguous. This CDR3 contains 13 residues. The V end was cut by 6 bases, the J end by 3 bases, with 12 bases between. Germline V gives CDR1 MNHEY, CDR2 SMNVEV (reference sequence). CDR3 amino acids: CASSVGLNYEQYF. CDR3 DNA sequence: TGTGCCAGCAGCGTTGGTCTAAACTACGAGCAGTACTTC.

This clone is termed large. This CDR3 is CASSLNTYEQYV. In DNA form, the CDR3 reads TGTGCCAGCAGTTTAAACACCTACGAGCAGTACGTC. V is TRBV28 and J is TRBJ2-7; unclear D gene. There are 12 residues in the CDR3. Germline V gene lookup returns CDR1 MDHEN and CDR2 SYDVKM. The V end was cut by 2 bases, the J end by 2 bases, with 4 bases between.

J is TRBJ2-2 and V is TRBV10-3; 7 bases are a match to TRBD1. The CDR3 sequence is 16 residues long. Germline CDR1 reads ENHRY; CDR2 reads SYGVKD. V lost 2 bases to trimming and J lost 1 base; unmatched junction nucleotides: 4. In DNA, the CDR3 is TGTGCCATCAGTGAGCCCAGGACAGGGAACACCGGGGAGCTGTTTTTT. Translating it yields CAISEPRTGNTGELFF.

The CDR3 spells CAWSPGTGDSPLHF. CDR3 nucleotides: TGTGCCTGGAGTCCCGGGACAGGGGATTCACCCCTCCACTTT. The genes are TRBV30 and TRBJ1-6, with 10 bases fitting TRBD1. Unmatched junction bases numbered 3, after V lost 2 bases and J lost 8 bases. CDR3 length equals 14 residues. Germline V gives CDR1 GTSNPN, CDR2 SVGIG (reference sequence). Together with reference TRBV30 and TRBJ1-6, the CDR3 gives the full variable domain: SQTIHQWPATLVQPVGSPLSLECTVEGTSNPNLYWYRQAAGRGLQLLFYSVGIGQISSEVPQNLSASRPQDRQFILSSKKLLLSDSGFYLCAWSPGTGDSPLHFGNGTRLTVT.

The chain employs TRBV28 and TRBJ1-5, with a possible D match to TRBD1 (6 bases). CDR1 and CDR2 (germline): MDHEN, SYDVKM. The CDR3 consists of 16 residues. V lost 4 bases and J 0 bases, leaving 13 bases between the germline ends. CDR3: CASSSDRYASNQPQHF. In DNA form, the CDR3 reads TGTGCCAGCAGTTCCGACAGGTACGCTAGCAATCAGCCCCAGCATTTT.

This chain links TRBV6-1 with TRBJ2-7; 10 positions match TRBD2. CDR3 length: 13 amino acids. V trimming: 6 bases; J trimming: 4 bases; junction bases outside the gene matches: 3. Per the germline V gene, CDR1 is MNHNS and CDR2 is SASEGT. The CDR3 DNA follows: TGTGCCAGCAGACTAGCGGGACCATACGAGCAGTACTTC. Its protein is CASRLAGPYEQYF.